Listed here is a single T cell receptor (beta chain). Antigen specificity is unknown. With 60 Vbeta and 13 Jbeta primers, the PCR was carried out. Libraries were prepared by immunoSEQ multiplex PCR; TCRdb keeps only in-frame clonotypes and omits some of them. The sample lists about 98,000 clones, roughly 80% seen once, with approximately 15% in the top ten. This specimen belongs to a study of cytomegalovirus exposure and HLA in healthy donors. CDR1 is SGHVS, CDR2 FNYEAQ, per germline. The CDR3 loop spans 13 amino acids. V was cut by 5 bases and J by 4 bases, with 11 bases left in between. Regarding the study as a whole: Most TCRs appeared rarely, but some public TCRs recurred in many donors. The likely explanation for a cluster of highly shared sequence variants was sequencing artifact.

The material sequenced was PBMCs. V gene TRBV7-6 combines with J gene TRBJ1-1; D is perhaps TRBD1 (6 bases). This clonotype originated in a man aged 60 to 75 in good health and CMV-seropositive. The CDR3 protein is CASSPGVRTEAFF. The CDR3 DNA follows: TGTGCCAGCAGCCCAGGGGTTCGCACTGAAGCTTTCTTT. Drawing the rest from reference TRBV7-6 and TRBJ1-1, the complete variable domain is GAGVSQSPRYKVTKRGQDVALRCDPISGHVSLYWYRQALGQGPEFLTYFNYEAQQDKSGLPNDRFSAERPEGSISTLTIQRTEQRDSAMYRCASSPGVRTEAFFGQGTRLTVV.